This is a list of T cell receptor beta chains from one sample in a study of PD-1 blockade in classical Hodgkin lymphoma. Clones were read by immunoSEQ multiplex PCR, and TCRdb kept only the in-frame ones, dropping some. This sample yields roughly 17,000 clones, of which under 90% are seen a single time; about 13% belongs to the top ten. The sequences come from peripheral blood mononuclear cells (PBMCs), collected before the fourth cycle of nivolumab. The source is a human donor with classical Hodgkin lymphoma. Each CDR3 is given with its conserved first and last residue. The D gene is left open where the match is weak. Some rows mark clone size as missing; the rest say once, few, many or name a class of expanded clone.

clone_size d_call j_call v_call cdr3_aa cdr3_nt
NA TRBD1 TRBJ1-4 TRBV5-1 CASSSGGTNEKLFF TGCGCCAGCAGCTCAGGGGGCACTAATGAAAAACTGTTTTTT
NA NA TRBJ1-5 TRBV5-1 CASSLGQSGNQPQHF TGCGCCAGCAGCTTGGGCCAGTCCGGCAATCAGCCCCAGCATTTT
once NA TRBJ1-6 TRBV5-1 CASRGSGSNSPLHF TGCGCCAGCAGGGGATCGGGCTCTAATTCACCCCTCCACTTT
NA NA TRBJ2-7 TRBV9 CASSYGEGLWEQYF TGTGCCAGCAGCTACGGTGAGGGTCTTTGGGAGCAGTACTTC
NA TRBD1 TRBJ2-7 TRBV5-4 CASSDGTAPYEQYF TGTGCCAGCAGCGACGGGACAGCTCCCTACGAGCAGTACTTC
NA NA TRBJ2-1 TRBV2 CASISVGRPYNEQFF TGTGCCAGCATCTCGGTGGGGCGCCCATACAATGAGCAGTTCTTC
NA NA TRBJ1-5 TRBV27 CASSLEGRSNQPQHF TGTGCCAGCAGTTTAGAGGGTAGGAGCAATCAGCCCCAGCATTTT
NA NA TRBJ2-3 TRBV5-1 CASSWAAPTPDTQYF TGCGCCAGCAGCTGGGCTGCCCCCACACCAGATACGCAGTATTTT
once NA TRBJ1-1 TRBV5-1 CASSPVGGHGAFF TGCGCCAGCAGCCCGGTGGGGGGGCACGGAGCTTTCTTT
NA TRBD2 TRBJ2-1 TRBV7-9 CASRRGGPSEQFF TGTGCCAGCAGGCGGGGGGGCCCCTCTGAGCAGTTCTTC
NA NA TRBJ2-2 TRBV6-5 CASSYEGRELFF TGTGCCAGCAGTTACGAGGGACGGGAGCTGTTTTTT
NA TRBD1 TRBJ2-3 TRBV23-1 CASSPGTGFPPCTDTQYF TGCGCCAGCAGTCCCGGGACAGGGTTCCCGCCCTGCACAGATACGCAGTATTTT
once NA TRBJ2-7 TRBV7-2 CASSSGGKRPEQYF TGTGCCAGCAGCTCCGGTGGGAAGCGACCCGAGCAGTACTTC
few TRBD2 TRBJ2-3 TRBV30 CAWSLGGRETDTQYF TGTGCCTGGAGTCTTGGCGGGAGAGAGACAGATACGCAGTATTTT
NA TRBD1 TRBJ2-7 TRBV5-1 CASRTGGLSSSYEQYF TGCGCCAGCAGGACAGGGGGGTTGTCTAGCTCCTACGAGCAGTACTTC
NA TRBD2 TRBJ2-2 TRBV5-5 CASSLSFGEGTGELFF TGTGCCAGCAGCTTGAGTTTTGGGGAGGGCACCGGGGAGCTGTTTTTT
NA TRBD1 TRBJ2-7 TRBV5-1 CASSFYGGTGIEQYF TGCGCCAGCAGCTTCTACGGAGGGACAGGGATTGAGCAGTACTTC
NA NA TRBJ1-5 TRBV7-5 CARSSGSSPQGLNSNQPQHF TGTGCCAGAAGCTCGGGTAGTAGTCCCCAGGGACTTAATAGCAATCAGCCCCAGCATTTT
NA TRBD1 TRBJ1-1 TRBV5-1 CASSFQTGTDTEAFF TGCGCCAGCAGCTTTCAGACAGGGACGGACACTGAAGCTTTCTTT
NA NA TRBJ2-7 TRBV7-8 CASSSGLREQYF TGTGCCAGCAGCTCAGGACTGCGGGAGCAGTACTTC
NA NA TRBJ2-5 TRBV4-2 CASSQDVSPQETQYF TGTGCCAGCAGCCAAGATGTGAGCCCGCAAGAGACCCAGTACTTC
NA NA TRBJ1-2 TRBV7-8 CASSLDGLGTGYTF TGTGCCAGCAGCTTAGATGGCCTCGGAACAGGCTACACCTTC
NA TRBD1 TRBJ1-1 TRBV5-1 CASRTGQLNTEAFF TGCGCCAGCAGAACGGGACAGTTGAACACTGAAGCTTTCTTT
NA TRBD1 TRBJ1-1 TRBV7-8 CASSHGQGAEAFF TGTGCCAGCAGCCACGGACAGGGGGCTGAAGCTTTCTTT
NA TRBD1 TRBJ1-3 TRBV5-8 CASSLDVKGASGNTIYF TGTGCCAGCAGCCTGGACGTGAAGGGGGCTAGTGGAAACACCATATATTTT
NA NA TRBJ2-2 TRBV19 CASSIVGGAAGELFF TGTGCCAGTAGTATTGTAGGGGGGGCTGCCGGGGAGCTGTTTTTT
NA NA TRBJ2-7 TRBV5-1 CASSLGTSYGQYF TGCGCCAGCAGCTTGGGAACCTCCTACGGGCAGTACTTC
NA NA TRBJ2-6 TRBV6-6 CASSRVGSGANVLTF TGTGCCAGCAGCCGGGTGGGCTCTGGGGCCAACGTCCTGACTTTC
few NA TRBJ1-5 TRBV25-1 CASSEAGTHQPQHF TGTGCCAGCAGTGAAGCGGGAACCCATCAGCCCCAGCATTTT
NA NA TRBJ1-6 TRBV4-3 CASSQDLRGGNSPLHF TGCGCCAGCAGCCAAGATTTGAGGGGGGGAAATTCACCCCTCCACTTT
NA TRBD1 TRBJ1-2 TRBV5-1 CASSGTGGVDYGYTF TGCGCCAGCAGCGGGACAGGGGGCGTCGACTATGGCTACACCTTC
NA NA TRBJ2-3 TRBV18 CASSPNAAGTSTDTQYF TGTGCCAGCTCACCAAACGCCGCGGGAACTAGCACAGATACGCAGTATTTT
NA NA TRBJ1-1 TRBV5-1 CASSSGGGTEAFF TGCGCCAGCAGCTCCGGGGGGGGAACTGAAGCTTTCTTT
NA NA TRBJ2-1 TRBV4-3 CASGRVPSNEQFF TGCGCCAGTGGCAGGGTCCCCAGCAATGAGCAGTTCTTC
NA NA TRBJ2-3 TRBV5-1 CASSPDFDTQYF TGCGCCAGCAGCCCGGACTTCGATACGCAGTATTTT
NA NA TRBJ1-3 TRBV19 CASTIGALSGNTIYF TGTGCCAGTACCATTGGGGCCCTCTCTGGAAACACCATATATTTT
NA TRBD1 TRBJ2-7 TRBV5-1 CASSLDGPGQGNEQYF TGCGCCAGCAGCTTGGATGGACCGGGACAGGGAAACGAGCAGTACTTC
NA TRBD1 TRBJ1-2 TRBV6-6 CASSEGQGARGYTF TGTGCCAGCAGCGAAGGACAGGGGGCAAGGGGCTACACCTTC
NA NA TRBJ2-7 TRBV7-9 CASSLQWAGLSYEQYF TGTGCCAGCAGCTTACAATGGGCCGGCCTCTCCTACGAGCAGTACTTC
NA NA TRBJ2-1 TRBV7-8 CASSLAPGTTQFF TGTGCCAGCAGCCTGGCGCCCGGGACCACGCAGTTCTTC
NA TRBD1 TRBJ1-2 TRBV7-9 CASSDGQGHGYTF TGTGCCAGCAGTGATGGACAGGGGCATGGCTACACCTTC
NA NA TRBJ1-3 TRBV10-3 CAISVLGGASGNTIYF TGTGCCATCAGTGTCCTGGGAGGGGCCTCTGGAAACACCATATATTTT
NA NA TRBJ1-1 TRBV2 CASREGRGRGTEAFF TGTGCCAGCAGGGAGGGCAGGGGTCGGGGCACTGAAGCTTTCTTT
NA TRBD2 TRBJ2-7 TRBV5-1 CASGTSGGGYEQYF TGCGCCAGCGGAACTAGCGGGGGAGGATACGAGCAGTACTTC
NA NA TRBJ1-4 TRBV5-1 CASSLQDSTNEKLFF TGCGCCAGCAGCCTACAGGATTCAACTAATGAAAAACTGTTTTTT
NA TRBD2 TRBJ2-5 TRBV4-1 CASSHVGLAEETQYF TGCGCCAGCAGCCACGTTGGACTAGCGGAAGAGACCCAGTACTTC
NA NA TRBJ2-1 TRBV6-6 CASSEVGYNEQFF TGTGCCAGCAGTGAGGTGGGCTACAATGAGCAGTTCTTC
once NA TRBJ2-7 TRBV25-1 CASSESAFPGEQYF TGTGCCAGCAGTGAATCCGCCTTCCCCGGGGAGCAGTACTTC
NA TRBD1 TRBJ2-1 TRBV28 CATYTGGRYNEQFF TGTGCCACATACACAGGGGGCAGGTACAATGAGCAGTTCTTC
NA NA TRBJ2-3 TRBV6-1 CASSELVDSTDTQYF TGTGCCAGCAGTGAACTGGTGGATAGCACAGATACGCAGTATTTT
NA NA TRBJ2-1 TRBV7-8 CASSALGSRGGWNEQFF TGTGCCAGCAGCGCCCTTGGTTCTAGAGGGGGTTGGAATGAGCAGTTCTTC
NA TRBD1 TRBJ2-3 TRBV6-6 CASSGKGTGTDTQYF TGTGCCAGCAGTGGAAAGGGGACAGGCACAGATACGCAGTATTTT
NA NA TRBJ2-7 TRBV30 CACVPGGIERTRGQYF TGTGCCTGCGTACCCGGCGGGATCGAAAGGACCCGGGGGCAGTACTTC